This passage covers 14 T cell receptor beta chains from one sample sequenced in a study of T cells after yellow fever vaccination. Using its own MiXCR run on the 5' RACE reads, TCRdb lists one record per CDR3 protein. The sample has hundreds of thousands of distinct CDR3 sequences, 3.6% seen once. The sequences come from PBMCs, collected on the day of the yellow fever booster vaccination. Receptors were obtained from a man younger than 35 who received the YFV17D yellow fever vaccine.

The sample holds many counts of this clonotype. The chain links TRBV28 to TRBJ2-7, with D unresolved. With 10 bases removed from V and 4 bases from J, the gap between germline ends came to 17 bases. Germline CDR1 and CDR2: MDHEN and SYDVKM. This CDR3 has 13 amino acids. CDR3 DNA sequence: TGTGCCACGGCAGGTGGCCAAGGGTACGAGCAGTACGTC. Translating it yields CATAGGQGYEQYV.

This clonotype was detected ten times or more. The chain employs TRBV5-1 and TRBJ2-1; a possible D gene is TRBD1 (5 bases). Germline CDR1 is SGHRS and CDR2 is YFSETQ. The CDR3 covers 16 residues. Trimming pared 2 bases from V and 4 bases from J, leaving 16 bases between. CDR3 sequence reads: CASSLGASDGYNEQFF. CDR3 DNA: TGCGCCAGCAGCTTAGGGGCCAGTGATGGTTACAATGAGCAGTTCTTC.

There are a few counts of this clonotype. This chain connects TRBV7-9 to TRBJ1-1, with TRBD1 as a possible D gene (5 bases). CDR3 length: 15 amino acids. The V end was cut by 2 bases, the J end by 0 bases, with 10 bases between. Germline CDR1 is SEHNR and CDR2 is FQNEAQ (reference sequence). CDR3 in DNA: TGTGCCAGCAGCTTAATGGGACGGGTGAACACTGAAGCTTTCTTT. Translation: CASSLMGRVNTEAFF.

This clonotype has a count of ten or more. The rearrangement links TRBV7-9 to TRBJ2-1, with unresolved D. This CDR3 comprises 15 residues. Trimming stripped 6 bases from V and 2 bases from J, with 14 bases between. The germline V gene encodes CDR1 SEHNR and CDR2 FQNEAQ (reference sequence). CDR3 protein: CASSESASPYNEQFF. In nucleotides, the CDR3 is TGTGCCAGCAGTGAGTCGGCGAGTCCCTACAATGAGCAGTTCTTC.

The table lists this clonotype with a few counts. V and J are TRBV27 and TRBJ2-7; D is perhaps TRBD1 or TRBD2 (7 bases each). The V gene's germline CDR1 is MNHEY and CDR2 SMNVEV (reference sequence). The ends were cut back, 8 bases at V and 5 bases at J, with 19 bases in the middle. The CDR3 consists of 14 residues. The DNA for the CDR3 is TGTGCCAGCTCTCACGGGGGAGGGGGCGACGAGCAGTACGTC. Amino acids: CASSHGGGGDEQYV.

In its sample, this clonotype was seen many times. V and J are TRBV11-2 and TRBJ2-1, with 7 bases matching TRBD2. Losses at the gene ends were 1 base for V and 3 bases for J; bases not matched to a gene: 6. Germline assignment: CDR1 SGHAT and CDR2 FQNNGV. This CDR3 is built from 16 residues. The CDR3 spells CASSLGGGTLYNEQFF. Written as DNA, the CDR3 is TGTGCCAGCAGCTTAGGGGGGGGGACCCTCTACAATGAGCAGTTCTTC.

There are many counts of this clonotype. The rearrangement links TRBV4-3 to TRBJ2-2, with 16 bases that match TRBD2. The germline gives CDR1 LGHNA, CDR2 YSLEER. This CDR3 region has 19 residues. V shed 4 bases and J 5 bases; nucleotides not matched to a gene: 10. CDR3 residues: CASSLGTSGGDLGTGELFF. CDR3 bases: TGCGCCAGCAGCCTCGGGACTAGCGGGGGGGATCTGGGAACCGGGGAGCTGTTTTTT.

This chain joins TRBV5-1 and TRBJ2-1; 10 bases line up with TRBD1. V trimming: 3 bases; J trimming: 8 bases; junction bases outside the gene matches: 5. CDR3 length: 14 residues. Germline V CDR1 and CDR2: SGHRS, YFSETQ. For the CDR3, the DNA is TGCGCCAGCAGCTGGGACAGGGGCGGGGATGAGCAGTTCTTC. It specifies CASSWDRGGDEQFF.

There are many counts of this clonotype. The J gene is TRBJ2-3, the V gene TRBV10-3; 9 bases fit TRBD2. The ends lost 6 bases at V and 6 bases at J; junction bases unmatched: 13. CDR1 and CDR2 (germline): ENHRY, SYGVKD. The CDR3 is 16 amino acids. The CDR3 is CAIRDPSGGNSDTQYF. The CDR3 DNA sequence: TGTGCCATCAGGGACCCCAGCGGGGGGAATTCGGATACGCAGTATTTT.

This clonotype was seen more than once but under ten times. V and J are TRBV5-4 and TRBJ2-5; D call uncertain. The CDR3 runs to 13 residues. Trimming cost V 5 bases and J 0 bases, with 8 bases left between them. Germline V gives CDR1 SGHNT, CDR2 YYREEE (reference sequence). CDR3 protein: CASSGENQETQYF. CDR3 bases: TGTGCCAGCAGTGGAGAGAACCAAGAGACCCAGTACTTC.

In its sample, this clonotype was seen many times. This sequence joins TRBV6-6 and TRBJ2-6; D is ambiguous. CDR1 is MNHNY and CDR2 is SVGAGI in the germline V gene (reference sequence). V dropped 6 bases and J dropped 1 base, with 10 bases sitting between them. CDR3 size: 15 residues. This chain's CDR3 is CASSRWSSGANVLTF. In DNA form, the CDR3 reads TGTGCCAGCAGCCGTTGGTCTTCTGGGGCCAACGTCCTGACTTTC.

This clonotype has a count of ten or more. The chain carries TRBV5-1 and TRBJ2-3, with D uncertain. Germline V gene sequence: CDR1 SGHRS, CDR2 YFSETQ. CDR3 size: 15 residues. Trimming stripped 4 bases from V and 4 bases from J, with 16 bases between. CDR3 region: CASSMERRVADTQYF. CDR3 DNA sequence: TGCGCCAGCAGCATGGAAAGAAGGGTTGCAGATACGCAGTATTTT.

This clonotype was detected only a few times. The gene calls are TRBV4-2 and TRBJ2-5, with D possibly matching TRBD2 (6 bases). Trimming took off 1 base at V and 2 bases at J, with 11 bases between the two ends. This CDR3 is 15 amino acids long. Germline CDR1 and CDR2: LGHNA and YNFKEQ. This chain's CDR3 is CASSQGAGKQETQYF. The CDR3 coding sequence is TGTGCCAGCAGCCAAGGGGCGGGGAAACAAGAGACCCAGTACTTC.

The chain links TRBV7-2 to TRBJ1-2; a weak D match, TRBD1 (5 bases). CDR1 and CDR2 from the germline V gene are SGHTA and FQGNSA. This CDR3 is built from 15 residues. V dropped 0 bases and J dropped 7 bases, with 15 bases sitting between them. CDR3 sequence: CASSLAPLSQGGYTF. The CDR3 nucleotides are TGTGCCAGCAGCTTAGCCCCCCTATCTCAGGGTGGCTACACCTTC.